A single sample is the source of the 24 T cell receptor beta chains below, sequenced in a study of T cell responses to AZD1222 COVID-19 vaccine. The repertoire was sequenced with immunoSEQ multiplex PCR; TCRdb's copy has only in-frame clones and lacks some. The sample has roughly 190,000 clones; approximately 91% are singletons. Sequenced material: peripheral blood, taken 28 days after the second AZD1222 dose. The receptors derive from an adult who received the AZD1222 COVID-19 vaccine.

The J gene is TRBJ1-4, the V gene TRBV7-8; TRBD1 matches at 7 bases. The CDR3 covers 14 residues. The V segment lost 3 bases and the J segment 5 bases; nucleotides outside the gene matches: 3. Per the germline V gene, CDR1 is SGHVS and CDR2 is FQNEAQ. The CDR3 region has the DNA TGTGCCAGCAGCTTTGTAGGGGGCAATGAAAAACTGTTTTTT. It translates to CASSFVGGNEKLFF.

The chain links TRBV7-3 to TRBJ1-6; D is undetermined. This CDR3 is 13 amino acids long. The germline V gene encodes CDR1 SGHTA and CDR2 FQGTGA. Trimming cost V 5 bases and J 10 bases, with 12 bases left between them. CDR3 sequence: CASSLGEGSPLHF. The CDR3 coding sequence is TGTGCCAGCAGCCTTGGGGAGGGCTCACCCCTCCACTTT.

The J gene is TRBJ2-1, the V gene TRBV5-1, with D tentatively TRBD1 (5 bases). Germline V gene sequence: CDR1 SGHRS, CDR2 YFSETQ. V was cut by 4 bases and J by 3 bases, with 8 bases left in between. There are 13 residues in the CDR3. CDR3 region: CASSSQGYNEQFF. DNA of the CDR3: TGCGCCAGCAGCAGCCAGGGCTACAATGAGCAGTTCTTC.

The CDR3 bases are TGTGCCAGCAGCTTAGCTACCGGAAAAAACAATGAGCAGTTCTTC. Its translation: CASSLATGKNNEQFF. The chain combines TRBV7-6 with TRBJ2-1; D is undetermined. The V and J ends lost 0 bases and 5 bases respectively, with 11 bases between them. This CDR3 has 15 amino acids. The germline V gene encodes CDR1 SGHVS and CDR2 FNYEAQ.

The gene calls are TRBV11-2 and TRBJ1-5, with 8 nucleotides matching TRBD1. The V segment lost 5 bases and the J segment 5 bases; nucleotides outside the gene matches: 5. This CDR3 has 14 residues. Germline V CDR1 and CDR2: SGHAT, FQNNGV. The CDR3 is CASSVGTGDQPQHF. The CDR3 nucleotides read TGTGCCAGCAGCGTCGGGACAGGTGATCAGCCCCAGCATTTT. Drawing the rest from reference TRBV11-2 and TRBJ1-5, the complete variable domain is EAGVAQSPRYKIIEKRQSVAFWCNPISGHATLYWYQQILGQGPKLLIQFQNNGVVDDSQLPKDRFSAERLKGVDSTLKIQPAKLEDSAVYLCASSVGTGDQPQHFGDGTRLSIL.

This sequence joins TRBV30 and TRBJ2-7, with D perhaps matching TRBD1 (6 bases). Trimming removed 3 bases from V and 5 bases from J, with 14 bases in between. From germline, CDR1 is GTSNPN and CDR2 SVGIG (reference sequence). The CDR3 covers 13 residues. The CDR3 nucleotides read TGTGCCTGGAGCTCCAGGGGCCCTAACGAGCAGTACTTC. This encodes CAWSSRGPNEQYF.

V and J are TRBV27 and TRBJ2-1, with a possible D match to TRBD2 (5 bases). V lost 6 bases to trimming and J lost 3 bases, with 12 bases between them. The germline gives CDR1 MNHEY, CDR2 SMNVEV (reference sequence). This CDR3 has 14 amino acids. The CDR3 sequence is CASSPNGVYNEQFF. In DNA, the CDR3 is TGTGCCAGCAGCCCTAACGGGGTCTACAATGAGCAGTTCTTC.

CDR3 DNA: TGTGCCAGCAGGGACGGAGGAAGGGAAGGCTACACCTTC. Its protein product is CASRDGGREGYTF. V usage is TRBV6-5 and J usage is TRBJ1-2, with no clear D. This CDR3 is built from 13 residues. Trimming pared 6 bases from V and 8 bases from J, leaving 16 bases between. CDR1 and CDR2 from the germline V gene are MNHEY and SVGAGI.

The J gene is TRBJ1-5, the V gene TRBV28, with D hard to call. This CDR3 has 15 amino acids. V was cut by 1 base and J by 0 bases, with 7 bases left in between. The germline V gene has CDR1 MDHEN and CDR2 SYDVKM. The CDR3 bases are TGTGCCAGCAGTTTATTAGCCGGTAGCAATCAGCCCCAGCATTTT. The encoded protein is CASSLLAGSNQPQHF.

The chain joins TRBV12-3 or TRBV12-4 to TRBJ2-1; D unresolved. The CDR3 loop spans 13 amino acids. The V gene lost 6 bases and the J gene lost 9 bases, with 15 bases spanning the gap. In nucleotides, the CDR3 is TGTGCCAGCAGCTTTTCCCCCCTCGGTGAGCAGTTCTTC. Translation: CASSFSPLGEQFF.

The chain has TRBV28 and TRBJ1-2; the D gene is possibly TRBD1 (5 bases). CDR3 length equals 13 residues. CDR1 and CDR2 (germline): MDHEN, SYDVKM. Trimming stripped 3 bases from V and 4 bases from J, with 9 bases between. CDR3 sequence reads: CASSFPGGYGYTF. The CDR3 coding sequence is TGTGCCAGCAGTTTCCCGGGGGGCTATGGCTACACCTTC.

The V call is TRBV5-1, the J call TRBJ1-6; D might be TRBD1 (5 bases). Germline V gene data show CDR1 as SGHRS and CDR2 as YFSETQ. This CDR3 has 14 amino acids. V was cut by 0 bases and J by 7 bases, with 8 bases left in between. As DNA, the CDR3 is TGCGCCAGCAGCTTGGCCGGGACCAATTCACCCCTCCACTTT. Protein product: CASSLAGTNSPLHF.

The rearrangement uses TRBV25-1 and TRBJ2-1; TRBD1 matches 9 bases. Trimming removed 4 bases from V and 6 bases from J; junction bases left unmatched: 7. The germline gives CDR1 MGHDK, CDR2 SYGVNS. The CDR3 sequence is 15 residues long. The CDR3 loop is CASSGGDRVRNEQFF. The CDR3 nucleotides are TGTGCCAGCAGTGGGGGGGACAGGGTGCGCAATGAGCAGTTCTTC. Variable domain in full (rest from reference TRBV25-1 and TRBJ2-1): EADIYQTPRYLVIGTGKKITLECSQTMGHDKMYWYQQDPGMELHLIHYSYGVNSTEKGDLSSESTVSRIRTEHFPLTLESARPSHTSQYLCASSGGDRVRNEQFFGPGTRLTVL.

The chain links TRBV6-2 or TRBV6-3 to TRBJ1-5; D remains ambiguous. The ends were cut back, 2 bases at V and 1 base at J, with 6 bases in the middle. The CDR3 is made up of 14 amino acids. CDR1 is MNHEY and CDR2 is SVGEGT in the germline V gene. CDR3 sequence (DNA): TGTGCCAGCAGTTACGGAGCAAGCAATCAGCCCCAGCATTTT. It specifies CASSYGASNQPQHF.

The chain recombines TRBV14 with TRBJ2-7, with TRBD1 identical over 10 bases. Germline lookup yields CDR1 SGHDN and CDR2 FVKESK. This CDR3 comprises 18 residues. Trimming at V came to 0 bases and at J to 6 bases, leaving 14 bases not matched to a gene. CDR3 sequence: CASSQDGWVGTGDGEQYF. As DNA, the CDR3 is TGTGCCAGCAGCCAAGATGGGTGGGTAGGGACAGGGGATGGCGAGCAGTACTTC.

The chain recombines TRBV28 with TRBJ2-1; 14 bases fit TRBD2. Trimming removed 6 bases from V and 7 bases from J; junction bases left unmatched: 8. Germline V gene lookup returns CDR1 MDHEN and CDR2 SYDVKM. The CDR3 is 16 amino acids. CDR3 DNA: TGTGCCAGCAGACGGGACAGGACTAGCGGGAGGAATGAGCAGTTCTTC. Its translation: CASRRDRTSGRNEQFF.

In nucleotides, the CDR3 is TGTGCCAGCAGCACCGCCGGGACACCGTATGGCTACACCTTC. Protein product: CASSTAGTPYGYTF. This sequence joins TRBV3-1 (or the pseudogene TRBV3-2) and TRBJ1-2; a possible D gene is TRBD1 (6 bases). The CDR3 totals 14 residues. Germline V gene data show CDR1 as LGHDT and CDR2 as YNNKEL (reference sequence). V dropped 5 bases and J dropped 5 bases, with 15 bases sitting between them.

This clone is medium-sized within its sample. The rearrangement links TRBV21-1 to TRBJ2-7; TRBD2, the table's D call, lacks a check against the DNA. TRBV21-1 counts as a pseudogene. This CDR3 comprises 16 residues. CDR3 DNA sequence: TGTGCCAGCAGCAAAGGCGGTAGCGGGGGCTCCTACGAGCAGTACTTC. This codes for CASSKGGSGGSYEQYF.

The chain links TRBV28 to TRBJ1-2, with unresolved D. Germline CDR1 is MDHEN and CDR2 is SYDVKM. CDR3 length: 13 residues. Trimming stripped 6 bases from V and 3 bases from J, with 11 bases between. The CDR3 nucleotides are TGTGCCAGCAGCTCGGGAGGGTACTATGGCTACACCTTC. Translated: CASSSGGYYGYTF.

The chain links TRBV3-1 (or the pseudogene TRBV3-2) to TRBJ1-3; D not resolved. Germline CDR1 LGHDT, CDR2 YNNKEL (reference sequence). Trimming removed 0 bases at V and 0 bases at J, with 9 bases between. The CDR3 covers 16 residues. CDR3 in amino acids: CASSQEWGSSGNTIYF. The CDR3 coding sequence is TGTGCCAGCAGCCAAGAATGGGGATCCTCTGGAAACACCATATATTTT.

The chain employs TRBV7-3 and TRBJ2-1; TRBD1 aligns across 11 bases. The CDR3 runs 14 residues. Germline V gene data show CDR1 as SGHTA and CDR2 as FQGTGA. V lost 2 bases, J lost 9 bases, and 3 bases stayed unmatched. CDR3 loop: CASSLGQGAGEQFF. CDR3 sequence (DNA): TGTGCCAGCAGCTTAGGACAGGGGGCTGGTGAGCAGTTCTTC.

The rearrangement links TRBV4-3 to TRBJ2-7; 7 nucleotides line up with TRBD1. Trimming took 0 bases from V and 2 from J; bases not matched to a gene: 1. The germline CDR1 and CDR2 sequences are LGHNA and YSLEER. The CDR3 is made up of 14 amino acids. DNA for the CDR3: TGCGCCAGCAGCCAAGATACAGGGGCCTACGAGCAGTACTTC. Its protein product is CASSQDTGAYEQYF.

The V call is TRBV19, the J call TRBJ1-5, with 10 positions matching TRBD1. CDR1 is LNHDA, CDR2 SQIVND, per germline (reference sequence). The CDR3 contains 14 residues. V lost 6 bases to trimming and J lost 6 bases; unmatched junction nucleotides: 5. In DNA, the CDR3 is TGTGCCAGTAGCCTTAGACAGGGGGCTCAGCCCCAGCATTTT. Translation: CASSLRQGAQPQHF.

This chain connects TRBV4-1 to TRBJ2-7; D possibly corresponds to TRBD1 (6 bases). Trimming cost V 3 bases and J 3 bases, with 15 bases left between them. This CDR3 spans 15 amino acids. Germline loops: CDR1 MGHRA, CDR2 YSYEKL. The CDR3 nucleotides read TGCGCCAGCAGCCAGGGGGCGGGTGCCGTCTACGAGCAGTACTTC. Its protein is CASSQGAGAVYEQYF.